This is a list of T cell receptor beta chains from one sample in a study of blood T cell repertoires in COVID-19. Profiled with immunoSEQ multiplex PCR; TCRdb holds only in-frame clones, not every one. The sample includes 130,000 or so clones, more than 75% of them seen just once. The source material was peripheral blood. These receptors were obtained from a man aged 50-60 years with acute or convalescent COVID-19. CDR3s include the opening cysteine and the closing phenylalanine or tryptophan. Each record gives: J gene, V gene, CDR3 protein.

TRBJ1-4,TRBV5-1,CASSLASNEKLFF
TRBJ2-3,TRBV5-4,CASSLGTGTDTDTQYF
TRBJ2-5,TRBV6-1,CASSEAATSSRRQYF
TRBJ1-3,TRBV2,CASSATGNIGNTIYF
TRBJ1-2,TRBV7-9,CASSWDREEDGYTF
TRBJ2-3,TRBV19,CASSIVRRTEKSTDTQYF
TRBJ2-5,TRBV29-1,CSVVGGQTKETQYF
TRBJ2-5,TRBV27,CASSKRTGEETQYF
TRBJ2-7,TRBV18,CASSPTGSSYEQYF
TRBJ1-3,TRBV4-1,CASSDSGSGNTIYF
TRBJ2-7,TRBV6-5,CATTPSYEQYF
TRBJ2-5,TRBV12-5,CASGSRQGYETQYF
TRBJ1-1,TRBV5-5,CASSWGQNTEAFF
TRBJ1-2,TRBV3-1/TRBV3-2,CASSQDPATGDGYTF
TRBJ2-1,TRBV7-9,CASRRPTSANEQFF
TRBJ2-5,TRBV14,CASSQGGTEETQYF